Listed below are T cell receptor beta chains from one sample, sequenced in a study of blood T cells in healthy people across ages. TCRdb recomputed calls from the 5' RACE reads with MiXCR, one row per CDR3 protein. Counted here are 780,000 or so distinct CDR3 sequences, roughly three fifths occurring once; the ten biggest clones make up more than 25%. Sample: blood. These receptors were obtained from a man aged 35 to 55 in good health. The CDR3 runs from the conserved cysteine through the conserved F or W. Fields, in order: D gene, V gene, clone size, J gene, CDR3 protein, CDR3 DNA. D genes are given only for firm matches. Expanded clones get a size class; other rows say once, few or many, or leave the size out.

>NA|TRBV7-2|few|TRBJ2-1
CASSVKLGYNEQFF
TGTGCCAGCAGCGTAAAACTTGGGTACAATGAGCAGTTCTTC
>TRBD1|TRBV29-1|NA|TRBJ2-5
CSVLRQTGRETQYF
TGCAGCGTTCTGAGACAGACAGGGAGAGAGACCCAGTACTTC
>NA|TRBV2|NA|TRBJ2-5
CASSGHNFKQETQYF
TGTGCCAGCAGTGGACACAACTTTAAACAAGAGACCCAGTACTTC
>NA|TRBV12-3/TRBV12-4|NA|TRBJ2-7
CASSRGLPSNEQYF
TGTGCCAGCAGCCGTGGACTTCCCTCCAACGAGCAGTACTTC
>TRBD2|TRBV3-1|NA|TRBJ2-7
CASSQMAGEVYEQYF
TGTGCCAGCAGCCAAATGGCGGGAGAGGTTTACGAGCAGTACTTC
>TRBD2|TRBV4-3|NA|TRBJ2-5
CASSQKTGGETQYF
TGCGCCAGCAGCCAAAAGACGGGGGGGGAGACCCAGTACTTC
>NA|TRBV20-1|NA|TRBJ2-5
CSVGHFGRPKETQYF
TGCAGTGTGGGCCATTTCGGTCGGCCCAAAGAGACCCAGTACTTC
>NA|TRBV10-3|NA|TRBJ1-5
CAISESRQPQHF
TGTGCCATCAGTGAGTCGCGTCAGCCCCAGCATTTT
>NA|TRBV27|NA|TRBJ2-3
CACTGHSTDTQYF
TGTGCCTGCACGGGACACAGCACAGATACGCAGTATTTT
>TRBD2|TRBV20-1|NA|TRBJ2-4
CSARSLAETKNIQYF
TGCAGTGCTAGATCGCTAGCGGAAACAAAAAACATTCAGTACTTC
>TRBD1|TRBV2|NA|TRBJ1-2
CASSEGRDRVYGYTF
TGTGCCAGCAGTGAAGGCCGGGACAGGGTTTATGGCTACACCTTC
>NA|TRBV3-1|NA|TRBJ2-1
CASSHPNEQFF
TGTGCCAGCAGCCACCCGAATGAGCAGTTCTTC
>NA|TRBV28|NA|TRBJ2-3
CASSGGAEITDTQYF
TGTGCCAGCAGCGGTGGGGCCGAGATCACAGATACGCAGTATTTT
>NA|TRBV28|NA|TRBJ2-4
CASSLIGTQENIQYF
TGTGCCAGCAGTTTAATCGGGACCCAAGAAAACATTCAGTACTTC
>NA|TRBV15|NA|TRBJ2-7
CATRTDEQYF
TGTGCCACGAGGACAGACGAGCAGTACTTC
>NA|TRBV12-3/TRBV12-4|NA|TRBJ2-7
CASSLPGGGRPYEQYF
TGTGCCAGCAGTTTACCCGGGGGCGGTCGGCCCTACGAGCAGTACTTC
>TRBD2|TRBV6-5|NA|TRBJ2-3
CASSYWAGGPNSLPDTQYF
TGTGCCAGCAGTTACTGGGCGGGGGGGCCTAATTCGTTGCCAGATACGCAGTATTTT
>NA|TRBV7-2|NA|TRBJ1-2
CASSLNGWGHYGYTF
TGTGCCAGCAGCTTAAACGGATGGGGGCACTATGGCTACACCTTC
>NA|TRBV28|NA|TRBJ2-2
CASSRSATGELFF
TGTGCCAGCAGTCGCTCCGCCACCGGGGAGCTGTTTTTT
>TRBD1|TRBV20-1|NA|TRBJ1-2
CSAPDRVHGYTF
TGCAGTGCCCCTGACAGGGTCCATGGCTACACCTTC
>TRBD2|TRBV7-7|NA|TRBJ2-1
CASSSVPGTSGAYEQFF
TGTGCCAGCAGCTCCGTACCCGGGACTAGCGGGGCGTATGAGCAGTTCTTC
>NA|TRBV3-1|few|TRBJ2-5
CASSQDRPSPRETQYF
TGTGCCAGCAGCCAGGATCGGCCGTCCCCGCGGGAGACCCAGTACTTC
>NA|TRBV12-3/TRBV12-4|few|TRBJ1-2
CASSDGTVNYGYTF
TGTGCCAGCAGTGACGGGACGGTAAACTATGGCTACACCTTC
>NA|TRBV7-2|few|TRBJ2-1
CASSLRGQKYNEQFF
TGTGCCAGCAGCTTACGTGGACAGAAATACAATGAGCAGTTCTTC
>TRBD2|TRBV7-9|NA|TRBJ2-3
CASGTSGTSTDTQYF
TGTGCCAGCGGTACTAGCGGAACTAGCACAGATACGCAGTATTTT
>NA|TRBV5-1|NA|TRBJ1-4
CASSLGTVVNEKLFF
TGCGCCAGCAGCTTGGGGACAGTGGTTAATGAAAAACTGTTTTTT
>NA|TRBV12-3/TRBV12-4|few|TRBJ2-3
CASSGASTDTQYF
TGTGCCAGCAGTGGGGCTAGCACAGATACGCAGTATTTT
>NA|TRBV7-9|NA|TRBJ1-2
CASSFSSANYGYTF
TGTGCCAGCAGCTTTTCATCTGCTAACTATGGCTACACCTTC
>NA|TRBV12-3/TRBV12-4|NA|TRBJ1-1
CASSNRTTNTEAFF
TGTGCCAGCAGTAACAGGACAACGAACACTGAAGCTTTCTTT
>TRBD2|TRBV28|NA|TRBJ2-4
CASSLGGRKNIQYF
TGTGCCAGCAGTTTAGGCGGGAGGAAGAACATTCAGTACTTC
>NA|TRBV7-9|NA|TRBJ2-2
CASSQPGQQRELFF
TGTGCCAGCAGCCAACCCGGGCAGCAGCGGGAGCTGTTTTTT
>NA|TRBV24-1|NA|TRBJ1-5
CATLECSGNQPQHF
TGTGCCACATTAGAGTGTTCAGGCAATCAGCCCCAGCATTTT
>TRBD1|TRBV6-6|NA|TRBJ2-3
CASSYQTGENTQYF
TGTGCCAGCAGTTACCAAACAGGGGAAAATACGCAGTATTTT
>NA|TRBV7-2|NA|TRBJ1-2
CASRRTGFYDYGYTF
TGTGCCAGCAGGCGTACAGGGTTCTACGACTATGGCTACACCTTC
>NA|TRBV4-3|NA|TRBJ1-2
CASSQALGREDGYTF
TGCGCCAGCAGCCAAGCCCTCGGCAGGGAGGACGGCTACACCTTC
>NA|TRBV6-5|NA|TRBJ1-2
CASREFPNNYGYTF
TGTGCCAGCCGGGAGTTTCCAAATAACTATGGCTACACCTTC
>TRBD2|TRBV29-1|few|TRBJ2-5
CSVERLAEKTQYF
TGCAGCGTTGAGCGACTAGCCGAGAAGACCCAGTACTTC
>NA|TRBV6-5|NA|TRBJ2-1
CASRPGLYNEQFF
TGTGCCAGCAGGCCGGGACTGTACAATGAGCAGTTCTTC
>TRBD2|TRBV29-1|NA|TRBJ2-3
CSVEASGSDTQYF
TGCAGCGTTGAGGCTAGCGGGTCAGATACGCAGTATTTT
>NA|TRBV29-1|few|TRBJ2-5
CSVAWETQYF
TGCAGCGTTGCCTGGGAGACCCAGTACTTC
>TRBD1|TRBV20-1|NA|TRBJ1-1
CSPTGLNTEAFF
TGCAGTCCGACAGGGTTGAACACTGAAGCTTTCTTT
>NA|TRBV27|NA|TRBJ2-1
CASSLSSADGSYNEQFF
TGTGCCAGCAGTCTGTCTTCCGCCGATGGCTCCTACAATGAGCAGTTCTTC
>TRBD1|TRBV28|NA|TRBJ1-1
CASSLGGQGAEEAFF
TGTGCCAGCAGTTTAGGTGGTCAGGGGGCGGAGGAAGCTTTCTTT
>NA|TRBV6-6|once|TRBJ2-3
CASSYPRGGTDTQYF
TGTGCCAGCAGTTACCCAAGGGGCGGCACAGATACGCAGTATTTT
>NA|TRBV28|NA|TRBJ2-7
CASSLGLMSSYEQYF
TGTGCCAGCAGCTTGGGACTCATGAGCTCCTACGAGCAGTACTTC